This TCR beta chain was documented in a study of radiotherapy plus CTLA-4 blockade in lung cancer. Overall study: Objective responses were recorded in around a sixth of patients, with disease control recorded in approximately 34%.

Sequencing used immunoSEQ multiplex PCR; TCRdb keeps in-frame clones, though not all of them. Of 80,000 to 100,000 clones listed, around nine tenths are singletons. The CDR3 loop spans 16 amino acids. From germline, CDR1 is LNHDA and CDR2 SQIVND (reference sequence). Trimming removed 5 bases at V and 2 bases at J, with 19 bases between. V is TRBV19 and J is TRBJ2-7; possibly TRBD2 for D (5 bases). Sample: peripheral blood, taken from a patient treated with radiotherapy plus ipilimumab. The receptor's source is a human donor with non-small cell lung cancer that progressed on radiotherapy plus ipilimumab. In nucleotides, the CDR3 is TGTGCCAGTAGTTCCCCCGGCGGAGGATCCCCCTACGAGCAGTACTTC. This codes for CASSSPGGGSPYEQYF.